Detailed here is one TCR beta chain. This clonotype was recorded a few times. Its antigen target is currently unknown. The sample holds no much larger clone one base away, and base qualities are not on file. The sample originates from a study of T-cell reconstitution after alpha-beta-depleted transplantation in children (dated by TCRdb to between 2015 and 2016). Looking at the study overall: Using TCR repertoire profiling, the study quantitatively followed how T-cell immune reconstitution unfolded in children after TCRalphabeta/CD19-depleted allogeneic hematopoietic cell transplantation.

In the paper's terms, the treatment or condition label means: allogeneic hematopoietic cell transplantation with graft depleted of TCRalphabeta T cells and CD19 B cells. The transplant recipients were children given TCRalphabeta/CD19-depleted allogeneic hematopoietic cell grafts. Counted from cysteine to phenylalanine, this CDR3 has 14 amino acids. The kept DNA is CDR3 alone, 42 bases in frame from the first base. The germline ends are 18 bases apart after V is trimmed by 4 bases and J by 11 bases. From a lookup of the germline V gene, CDR1 and CDR2 are KGHDR and SFDVKD. General study outcomes and caveats: The high TCRbeta diversity at day 60 in some patients was ascribed to recipient T cells and intrathymic progenitors that had survived conditioning. The apparently early recovery of alphabetaT-cell counts about two months after transplant reportedly depended on only several hundred rapidly expanded clones that came from non-depleted graft cells. Over the following months the frequencies of hyperexpanded clones went down, and after one year T-cell counts and TCRbeta diversity were mostly credited to newly produced T cells.

The library came from PCR. Sequenced on an Illumina HiSeq 2500. TCR library preparation used molecular barcoding, with unique molecular identifiers applied to normalize quantification of the TCRbeta repertoire. TCRdb reprocessing: public reads trimmed at Q25 with fastp, clones called with MiXCR, in-frame beta chains kept. All rows with the same CDR3 protein become a single entry with the most common DNA and genes. This sample comprises about 610,000 distinct CDR3 sequences, over 20% of them detected only once. Of the sample, around a third is held by the ten largest clones. The material sequenced was PBMCs, taken before TCRalphabeta/CD19-depleted stem cell transplant. Recombination connected TRBV24-1 to TRBJ2-3; no D gene can be assigned with confidence. The receptor comes from a boy under two years old with Wiskott-Aldrich syndrome, due to receive a stem cell transplant. The CDR3 region reads CATSDRPGGEVQYF. In nucleotides, the sequence is TGTGCCACCAGTGACCGCCCGGGTGGGGAAGTGCAGTATTTT.